The 8 T cell receptor beta chains presented below share a single source sample, sequenced in a study of vaccination effects on CD4 cells after COVID-19. Before sequencing, viral peptide pools were used by the ViraFEST assay to expand antigen-specific CD4+ T cells. Subsequent to 10 days of culture, CD4+ T cells were isolated. For these TCRs, the target antigens are not known. Produced via immunoSEQ multiplex PCR; TCRdb's table is partial and in-frame only. This sample has approximately 11,000 clones, with 65% to 75% found just once. The source material was CD4+ T cells from PBMCs cultured with HCoV-229E spike peptides, sampled before COVID-19 vaccination. Receptors originate from a human donor who received a COVID-19 vaccine.

This sequence joins TRBV7-9 and TRBJ2-1, with TRBD1 matching over 7 bases. The V segment lost 8 bases and the J segment 0 bases; nucleotides outside the gene matches: 13. CDR3 size: 17 residues. Germline CDR1 reads SEHNR; CDR2 reads FQNEAQ (reference sequence). DNA of the CDR3: TGTGCCAGCCTGGGGCTCAGGGGGAAAAGCTCCTACAATGAGCAGTTCTTC. Amino acids: CASLGLRGKSSYNEQFF.

The V call is TRBV29-1, the J call TRBJ2-3, with TRBD2 matching over 11 bases. The CDR3 has 13 residues. The germline V gene encodes CDR1 SQVTM and CDR2 ANQGSEA. The CDR3 sequence: CTGTSGNTDTQYF. In DNA, the CDR3 is TGCACCGGGACTAGCGGTAACACAGATACGCAGTATTTT.

The chain carries TRBV3-1 (or the pseudogene TRBV3-2) and TRBJ2-7; D uncertain. This CDR3 has 12 residues. The V end was cut by 5 bases, the J end by 0 bases, with 5 bases between. Germline V gives CDR1 LGHDT, CDR2 YNNKEL (reference sequence). The DNA of the CDR3 is TGTGCCAGCAGCTCCTACTCCTACGAGCAGTACTTC. Translation: CASSSYSYEQYF.

This clone has only a few counts. The chain has TRBV30 and TRBJ1-2; 9 bases line up with TRBD1. CDR3 length: 14 residues. Germline values: CDR1 GTSNPN, CDR2 SVGIG (reference sequence). The trim removed 7 bases at V and 8 bases at J, leaving 14 bases unmatched. The chain's CDR3 is CAFPGQGSSGGYTF. Here the CDR3 DNA reads TGTGCCTTCCCGGGACAGGGTTCCTCGGGCGGCTACACCTTC.

V is TRBV29-1 and J is TRBJ1-1; D gene unclear. Germline lookup yields CDR1 SQVTM and CDR2 ANQGSEA. V lost 7 bases to trimming and J lost 4 bases, with 19 bases between them. The CDR3 consists of 14 residues. CDR3 bases: TGCAGCGCCGTAGTCAATCAGGTGGGCACTGAAGCTTTCTTT. Its translation is CSAVVNQVGTEAFF.

Of note for this clone: Distinct nucleotide sequences in the sample also encode this CDR3. This chain links TRBV6-1 with TRBJ1-2; perhaps TRBD1 as D (5 bases). V lost 2 bases, J lost 7 bases, and 11 bases lay in between. The CDR3 is 13 residues long. Germline lookup yields CDR1 MNHNS and CDR2 SASEGT. The CDR3 DNA reads TGTGCCAGCAGTGAATGGGAAGGGGCTGGCTACACCTTC. This sequence encodes CASSEWEGAGYTF.

The chain recombines TRBV27 with TRBJ2-3; 11 positions agree with TRBD2. Trimming removed 2 bases from V and 5 bases from J; junction bases left unmatched: 0. This CDR3 contains 14 residues. CDR1 and CDR2 (germline): MNHEY, SMNVEV (reference sequence). CDR3 amino acids: CASSLLAGGDTQYF. The DNA of the CDR3 is TGTGCCAGCAGTTTACTAGCGGGGGGAGATACGCAGTATTTT.

V is TRBV2 and J is TRBJ1-1; 7 bases map to TRBD1. J gave up 0 bases and V 7 bases, and 5 bases lay outside the gene matches. The CDR3 runs 14 residues. Germline-derived CDR1 and CDR2 are SNHLY and FYNNEI. The CDR3 here is CASNEDRVNTEAFF. The CDR3, as DNA: TGTGCCAGCAACGAAGACAGGGTGAACACTGAAGCTTTCTTT.